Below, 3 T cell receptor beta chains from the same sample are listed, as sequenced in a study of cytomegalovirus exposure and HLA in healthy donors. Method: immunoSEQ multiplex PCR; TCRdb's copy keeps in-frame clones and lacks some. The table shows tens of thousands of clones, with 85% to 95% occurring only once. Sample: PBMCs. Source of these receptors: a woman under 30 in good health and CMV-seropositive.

CDR3 nucleotides: TGTGCCAGCAGTTTCCCCGGCAGGACTGAAGCTTTCTTT. Its translation: CASSFPGRTEAFF. The V and J genes are TRBV28 and TRBJ1-1; D remains unclear. The CDR3 totals 13 residues. The germline V gene encodes CDR1 MDHEN and CDR2 SYDVKM. Trimming took 3 bases from V and 5 from J, leaving 10 bases between them.

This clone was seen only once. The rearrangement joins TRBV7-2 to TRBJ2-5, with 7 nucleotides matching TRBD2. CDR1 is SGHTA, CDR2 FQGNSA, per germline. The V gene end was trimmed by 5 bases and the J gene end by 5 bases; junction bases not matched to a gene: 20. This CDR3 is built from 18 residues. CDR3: CASSPGGWGTPIGETQYF. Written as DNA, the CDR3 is TGTGCCAGCAGCCCCGGGGGGTGGGGGACTCCCATAGGGGAGACCCAGTACTTC.

The CDR3 DNA reads as TGTGCCATCAGTGAGACACCATACGAGCAGTACTTC. This sequence encodes CAISETPYEQYF. The chain links TRBV10-3 to TRBJ2-7; D is unclear. This CDR3 comprises 12 residues. Germline V gene lookup returns CDR1 ENHRY and CDR2 SYGVKD. The ends were cut back, 2 bases at V and 4 bases at J, with 6 bases in the middle.